The table lists the clone carrying this TCR beta chain with many counts. The data derive from a study of T-cell reconstitution after alpha-beta-depleted transplantation in children. The CDR3 has 13 residues. V shed 8 bases, J shed 6 bases, and the junction held 9 bases outside the gene matches. Germline CDR1 LNHDA, CDR2 SQIVND (reference sequence). Preparing the TCRbeta library involved the use of unique molecular identifiers. TCRdb recomputed calls from the PCR reads with MiXCR, one row per CDR3 protein. The table lists some 830,000 distinct CDR3 sequences, 15% to 20% of them singletons, with roughly 5% in the top ten.

The chain couples TRBV19 to TRBJ1-2; 7 positions match TRBD1. The clonotype was recovered from a male patient younger than 18 who had a stem cell transplant for acute lymphoblastic leukemia, so the T cells may come from the graft donor. The specimen comprised PBMCs, mostly from graft donor cells, sampled 360 days after TCRalphabeta/CD19-depleted stem cell transplant. CDR3 DNA: TGTGCCAGTCGCATAGGGGGCGCCGATGGCTACACCTTC. Its protein is CASRIGGADGYTF.